This T cell receptor beta chain was sequenced for a study of CD8 T cells in ankylosing spondylitis. General study findings and limits: Characteristic, it appeared, of ankylosing spondylitis blood was a TCR beta motif of eight highly homologous variants. Reportedly, matched ankylosing spondylitis synovial fluid was significantly enriched for disease-linked clones.

This clonotype has a count of ten or more. Its antigen remains unknown. Library preparation for TCR beta used quantitative 5'-RACE with molecular barcodes. TCRdb independently ran MiXCR on the 5' RACE reads; one entry per CDR3 protein. The repertoire holds some 200,000 distinct CDR3 sequences, with around a sixth as singletons. Trimming cost V 6 bases and J 15 bases, with 18 bases left between them. The CDR3 loop spans 12 amino acids. This sequence joins TRBV12-3 or TRBV12-4 and TRBJ2-1; D ambiguous. The sequence was obtained from a male donor under 30 with ankylosing spondylitis or in good health (not recorded which). Material for sequencing was blood, either unsorted or a sorted T cell fraction (not recorded which). The DNA of the CDR3 is TGTGCCAGCAGCTCATCGATTAAACGCCTGTTCTTC. Encoded protein: CASSSSIKRLFF.